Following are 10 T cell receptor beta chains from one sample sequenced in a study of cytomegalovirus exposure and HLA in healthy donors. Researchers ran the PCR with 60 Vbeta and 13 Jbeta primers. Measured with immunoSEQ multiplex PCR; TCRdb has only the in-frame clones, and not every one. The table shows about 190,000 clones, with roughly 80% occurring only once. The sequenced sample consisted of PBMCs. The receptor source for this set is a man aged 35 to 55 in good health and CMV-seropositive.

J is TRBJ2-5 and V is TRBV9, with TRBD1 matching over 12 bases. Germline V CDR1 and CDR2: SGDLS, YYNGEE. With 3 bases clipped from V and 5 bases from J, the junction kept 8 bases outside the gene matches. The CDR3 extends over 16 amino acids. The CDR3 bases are TGTGCCAGCAGCGCCTGGGGACAGGGGGCGAAGGAGACCCAGTACTTC. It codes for CASSAWGQGAKETQYF.

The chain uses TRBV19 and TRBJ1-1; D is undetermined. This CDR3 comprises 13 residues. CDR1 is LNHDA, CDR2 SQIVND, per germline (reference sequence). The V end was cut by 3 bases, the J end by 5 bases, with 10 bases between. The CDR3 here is CASSIQVATEAFF. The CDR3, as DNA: TGTGCCAGTAGTATCCAGGTTGCGACTGAAGCTTTCTTT. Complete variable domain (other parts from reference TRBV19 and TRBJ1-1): DGGITQSPKYLFRKEGQNVTLSCEQNLNHDAMYWYRQDPGQGLRLIYYSQIVNDFQKGDIAEGYSVSREKKESFPLTVTSAQKNPTAFYLCASSIQVATEAFFGQGTRLTVV.

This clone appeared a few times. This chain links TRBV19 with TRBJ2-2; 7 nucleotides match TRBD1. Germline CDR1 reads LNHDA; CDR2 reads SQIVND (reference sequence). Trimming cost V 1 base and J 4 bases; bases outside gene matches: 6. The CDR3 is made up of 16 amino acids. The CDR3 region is CASSIGRTGTTGELFF. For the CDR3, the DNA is TGTGCCAGTAGTATAGGCCGGACAGGTACCACCGGGGAGCTGTTTTTT.

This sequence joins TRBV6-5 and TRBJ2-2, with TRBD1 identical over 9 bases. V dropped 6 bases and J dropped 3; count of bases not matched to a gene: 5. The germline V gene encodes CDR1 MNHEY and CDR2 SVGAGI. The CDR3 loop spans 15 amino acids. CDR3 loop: CASRLQGAYTGELFF. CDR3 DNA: TGTGCCAGCAGACTACAGGGGGCGTACACCGGGGAGCTGTTTTTT.

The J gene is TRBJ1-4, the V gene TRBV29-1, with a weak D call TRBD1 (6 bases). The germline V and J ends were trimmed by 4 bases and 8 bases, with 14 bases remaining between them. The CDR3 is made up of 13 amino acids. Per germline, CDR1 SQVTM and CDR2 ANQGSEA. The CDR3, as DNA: TGCAGCGTTGCAAGGGGGTACTCGGAAAAACTGTTTTTT. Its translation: CSVARGYSEKLFF. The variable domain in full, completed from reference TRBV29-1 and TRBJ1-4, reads SAVISQKPSRDICQRGTSLTIQCQVDSQVTMMFWYRQQPGQSLTLIATANQGSEATYESGFVIDKFPISRPNLTFSTLTVSNMSPEDSSIYLCSVARGYSEKLFFGSGTQLSVL.

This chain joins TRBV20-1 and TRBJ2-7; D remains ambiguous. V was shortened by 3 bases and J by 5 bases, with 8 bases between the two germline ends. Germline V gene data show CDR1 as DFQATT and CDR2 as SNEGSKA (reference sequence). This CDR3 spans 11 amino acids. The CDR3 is CSARVVNEQYF. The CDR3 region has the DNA TGCAGTGCTAGGGTAGTGAACGAGCAGTACTTC.

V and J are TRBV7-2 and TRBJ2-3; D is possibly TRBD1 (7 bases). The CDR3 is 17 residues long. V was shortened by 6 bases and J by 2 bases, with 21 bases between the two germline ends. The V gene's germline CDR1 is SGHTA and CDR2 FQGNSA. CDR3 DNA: TGTGCCAGCAGAGCTCAGGGGGGCAGGTCCTTCACAGATACGCAGTATTTT. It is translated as CASRAQGGRSFTDTQYF.

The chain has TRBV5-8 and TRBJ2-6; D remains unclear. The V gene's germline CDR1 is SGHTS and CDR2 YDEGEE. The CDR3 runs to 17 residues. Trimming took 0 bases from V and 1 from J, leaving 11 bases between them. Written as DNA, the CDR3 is TGTGCCAGCAGCTTGGGTTTGAGGAGTTCTGGGGCCAACGTCCTGACTTTC. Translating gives CASSLGLRSSGANVLTF.

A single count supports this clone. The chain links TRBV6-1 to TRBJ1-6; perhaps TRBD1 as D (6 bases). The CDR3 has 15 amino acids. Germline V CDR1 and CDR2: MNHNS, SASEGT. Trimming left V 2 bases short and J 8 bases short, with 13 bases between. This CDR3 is CASSEKRQGYSPLHF. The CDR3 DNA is TGTGCCAGCAGTGAAAAGAGGCAGGGGTATTCACCCCTCCACTTT.

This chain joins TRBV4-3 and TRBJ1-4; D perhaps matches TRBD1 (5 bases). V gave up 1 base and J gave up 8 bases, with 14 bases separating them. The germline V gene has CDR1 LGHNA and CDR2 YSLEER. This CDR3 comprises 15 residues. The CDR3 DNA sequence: TGCGCCAGCAGCCAAGCTGAGACAGAAAACGAAAAACTGTTTTTT. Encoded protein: CASSQAETENEKLFF.